One and the same sample provided the 11 T cell receptor beta chains below, sequenced in a study of OX40 agonist ivuxolimab in advanced cancers. Produced via immunoSEQ multiplex PCR; TCRdb's table is partial and in-frame only. The sample contains over 7,500 clones, nearly 70% of which appear only once. The material was CD4+ or CD8+ T cells sorted from blood, obtained in a trial of the OX40 agonist ivuxolimab. Receptors were obtained from an adult with an advanced solid tumor such as melanoma, head and neck, liver or kidney cancer.

With regard to this clone: Other DNA sequences in the sample encode the same CDR3. The genes are TRBV27 and TRBJ2-2, with D perhaps given as TRBD1 or TRBD2 (6 bases each). This CDR3 spans 16 amino acids. The V end lost 5 bases, the J end lost 4 bases, and 17 bases lay between the germline ends. CDR1 is MNHEY, CDR2 SMNVEV, per germline (reference sequence). Written as DNA, the CDR3 is TGTGCCAGCAGTCCTCAAGGTGGAGGGGGCACCGGGGAGCTGTTTTTT. Protein product: CASSPQGGGGTGELFF.

CDR3 region: CASSPLGYEQYF. CDR3 coding DNA: TGTGCCAGCAGCCCGCTTGGCTACGAGCAGTACTTC. The gene calls are TRBV6-6 and TRBJ2-7; no clear D gene. With 6 bases removed from V and 3 bases from J, the gap between germline ends came to 9 bases. CDR1 and CDR2 (germline): MNHNY, SVGAGI (reference sequence). The length of the CDR3 is 12 residues.

Concerning this clone: Mismatch with germline at one junction end may stem from a read error. The V call is TRBV4-3, the J call TRBJ2-7, with D tentatively TRBD1 (5 bases). The CDR3 spans 11 residues. Germline loops: CDR1 LGHNA, CDR2 YSLEER. CDR3 DNA sequence: TGCGCCAGCAGCCAAGAAGGGGCGCCCATTTTC. This translates into CASSQEGAPIF.

The V gene is TRBV2, the J gene TRBJ2-7, with TRBD1 as a possible D gene (6 bases). V was pared by 2 bases and J by 0 bases, with 14 bases between. The CDR3 loop spans 16 amino acids. In germline, CDR1 is SNHLY, CDR2 FYNNEI. The CDR3 DNA sequence: TGTGCCAGCAGTGAACGGATGGGGGCGAGCTCCTACGAGCAGTACTTC. This gives the protein CASSERMGASSYEQYF.

This chain uses TRBV14 with TRBJ2-3, with D possibly matching TRBD2 (6 bases). Germline lookup yields CDR1 SGHDN and CDR2 FVKESK. This CDR3 region has 19 residues. Trimming left V 3 bases short and J 3 bases short, with 25 bases between. The CDR3 region has the DNA TGTGCCAGCAGCCAGCCTCAACGGGACTCTAATATCGGGACAGATACGCAGTATTTT. As protein: CASSQPQRDSNIGTDTQYF. The full variable domain, rest sourced from reference TRBV14 and TRBJ2-3, is EAGVTQFPSHSVIEKGQTVTLRCDPISGHDNLYWYRRVMGKEIKFLLHFVKESKQDESGMPNNRFLAERTGGTYSTLKVQPAELEDSGVYFCASSQPQRDSNIGTDTQYFGPGTRLTVL.

This chain joins TRBV5-1 and TRBJ2-1, with 10 bases aligning to TRBD1. Losses at the gene ends were 3 bases for V and 3 bases for J; bases not matched to a gene: 3. Germline CDR1 and CDR2: SGHRS and YFSETQ. The CDR3 consists of 15 residues. The CDR3 coding sequence is TGCGCCAGCAGCTCCGGACAGGGGGTCTACAATGAGCAGTTCTTC. Translating gives CASSSGQGVYNEQFF.

CDR3 sequence (DNA): TGTGCCAGCAGCTTAGAGGCGAACATTCAGTACTTC. This translates into CASSLEANIQYF. The chain links TRBV7-2 to TRBJ2-4; unclear D gene. V gave up 1 base and J gave up 7 bases, with 5 bases separating them. Per germline, CDR1 SGHTA and CDR2 FQGNSA. This CDR3 is 12 amino acids long.

The chain joins TRBV5-6 to TRBJ2-1; D is unclear. Germline CDR1 is SGHDT and CDR2 is YYEEEE. V was shortened by 3 bases and J by 0 bases, with 7 bases between the two germline ends. This CDR3 has 14 amino acids. CDR3 loop: CASSWLGSYNEQFF. In nucleotides, the CDR3 is TGTGCCAGCAGCTGGTTGGGCTCCTACAATGAGCAGTTCTTC.

The chain combines TRBV27 with TRBJ2-5; TRBD1 might be the D (5 bases). The germline V gene has CDR1 MNHEY and CDR2 SMNVEV (reference sequence). The germline V and J ends were trimmed by 5 bases and 7 bases, with 8 bases remaining between them. The CDR3 sequence is 11 residues long. The chain's CDR3 is CASSGQGTQYF. The CDR3 nucleotides are TGTGCCAGCAGTGGGCAGGGGACCCAGTACTTC.

The chain employs TRBV4-1 and TRBJ1-1; D might be TRBD1 (5 bases). Trimming stripped 5 bases from V and 4 bases from J, with 17 bases between. The V gene's germline CDR1 is MGHRA and CDR2 YSYEKL. The CDR3 contains 15 residues. The CDR3 DNA reads as TGCGCCAGCAGCGTACTACCGACAGTAGGCACTGAAGCTTTCTTT. Translated: CASSVLPTVGTEAFF.

V and J are TRBV28 and TRBJ1-1; TRBD1 agrees at 9 bases. Germline assignment: CDR1 MDHEN and CDR2 SYDVKM. The CDR3 has 16 residues. J gave up 7 bases and V 2 bases, and 11 bases lay outside the gene matches. The CDR3 spells CASSLTGGGFSNEAFF. The CDR3 DNA is TGTGCCAGCAGTTTAACAGGGGGCGGATTTTCTAATGAAGCTTTCTTT.